The rows below give T cell receptor beta chains drawn from one sample of a study of T cell changes during pregnancy in multiple sclerosis. Sequencing was performed with immunoSEQ multiplex PCR; in TCRdb, only in-frame clones are kept and a portion is missing. The table lists around 57,000 clones, around 90% of them singletons. This specimen consisted of peripheral blood, obtained in the third trimester of pregnancy. The receptors were gathered from a female donor in good health, enrolled as a control in a pregnancy study. CDR3s include the opening cysteine and the closing phenylalanine or tryptophan. Each record gives: V gene, D gene, J gene, CDR3 protein. The D gene is left open where the match is weak.

>TRBV9|TRBD1|TRBJ2-7
CASSPEPQGAYEQYF
>TRBV29-1|TRBD1|TRBJ2-7
CSVGQGPTYEQYF
>TRBV7-2|-|TRBJ1-3
CASSLGQSSGNTIYF
>TRBV9|TRBD1|TRBJ1-6
CASSFRDSNSPLHF
>TRBV7-2|TRBD2|TRBJ2-1
CASSLARRAGDEQFF
>TRBV7-6|TRBD1|TRBJ1-5
CASSTGTGNNQPQHF
>TRBV9|TRBD2|TRBJ2-5
CASSTYSGGAGETQYF
>TRBV18|TRBD1|TRBJ2-7
CASSTQSGQGIGEQYF
>TRBV10-3|-|TRBJ1-3
CAISGQLPSGNTIYF
>TRBV5-6|TRBD2|TRBJ2-7
CASSLFERGGLDEQYF
>TRBV19|TRBD1|TRBJ2-7
CATKTTGNIYEQYF
>TRBV9|TRBD2|TRBJ2-5
CASSPRGASGRGETQYF
>TRBV19|-|TRBJ1-4
CASSLGGNEKLFF
>TRBV4-3|TRBD2|TRBJ2-2
CASSHSISGGGTGELFF
>TRBV14|-|TRBJ1-1
CASSQGGGYTEAFF
>TRBV30|-|TRBJ2-7
CAWSALGGTEQYF
>TRBV29-1|-|TRBJ1-3
CSVVSHGSSGNTIYF
>TRBV7-8|-|TRBJ1-2
CASSLGGVDGYTF
>TRBV4-1|-|TRBJ1-1
CASSQLGLRGDDTEAFF
>TRBV5-1|TRBD1|TRBJ1-2
CASSLGHRGGNYGYTF
>TRBV30|-|TRBJ1-1
CAWSTFGGDWNTEAFF
>TRBV18|TRBD2|TRBJ2-5
CASSPDTGGRSIQYF
>TRBV5-1|-|-
CASSLEPVYEQYF
>TRBV7-8|TRBD2|TRBJ2-1
CASSHDLLDGTSGRGGQFF
>TRBV27|-|TRBJ2-3
CASSSMIRQVGADTQYF
>TRBV28|-|TRBJ1-2
CASRVAAYGYTF
>TRBV4-1|-|TRBJ1-6
CASSQQGSGSSYNSPLHF
>TRBV11-3|TRBD2|TRBJ2-7
CASRTSGTYEQYF